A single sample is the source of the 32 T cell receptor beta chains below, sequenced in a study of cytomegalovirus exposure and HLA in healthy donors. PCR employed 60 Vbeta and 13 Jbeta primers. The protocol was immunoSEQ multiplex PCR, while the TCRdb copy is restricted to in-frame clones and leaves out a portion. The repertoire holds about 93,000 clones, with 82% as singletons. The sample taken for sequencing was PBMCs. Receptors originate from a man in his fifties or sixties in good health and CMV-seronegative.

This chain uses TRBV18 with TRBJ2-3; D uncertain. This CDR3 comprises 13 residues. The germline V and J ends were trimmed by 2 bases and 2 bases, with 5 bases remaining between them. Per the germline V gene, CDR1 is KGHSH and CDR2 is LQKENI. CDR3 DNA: TGTGCCAGCTCACCAACAGTCACAGATACGCAGTATTTT. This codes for CASSPTVTDTQYF.

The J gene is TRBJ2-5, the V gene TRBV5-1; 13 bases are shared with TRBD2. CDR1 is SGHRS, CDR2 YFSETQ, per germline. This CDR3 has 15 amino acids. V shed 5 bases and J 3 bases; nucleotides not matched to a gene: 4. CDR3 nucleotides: TGCGCCAGCAGGAATGGACTAGCGGGAGAAGAGACCCAGTACTTC. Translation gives CASRNGLAGEETQYF.

The CDR3 loop reads CASSARLAGETQYF. The CDR3 region has the DNA TGTGCCAGCAGTGCCAGGCTAGCGGGAGAGACCCAGTACTTC. The V call is TRBV2, the J call TRBJ2-5; 8 positions match TRBD2. Unmatched junction bases numbered 5, after V lost 4 bases and J lost 4 bases. The CDR3 totals 14 residues. Per germline, CDR1 SNHLY and CDR2 FYNNEI.

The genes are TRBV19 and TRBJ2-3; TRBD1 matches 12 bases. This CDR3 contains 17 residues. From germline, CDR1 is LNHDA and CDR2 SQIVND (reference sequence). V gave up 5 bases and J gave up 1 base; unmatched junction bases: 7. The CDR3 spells CASSLGQGASGTDTQYF. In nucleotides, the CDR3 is TGTGCCAGTAGTCTGGGACAGGGGGCATCTGGCACAGATACGCAGTATTTT.

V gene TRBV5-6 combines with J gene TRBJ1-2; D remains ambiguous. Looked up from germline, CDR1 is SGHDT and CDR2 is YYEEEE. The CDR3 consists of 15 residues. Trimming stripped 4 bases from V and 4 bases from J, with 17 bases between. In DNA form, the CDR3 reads TGTGCCAGCAGCCCCCGAGTTCGGGGTCCCTATGGCTACACCTTC. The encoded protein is CASSPRVRGPYGYTF.

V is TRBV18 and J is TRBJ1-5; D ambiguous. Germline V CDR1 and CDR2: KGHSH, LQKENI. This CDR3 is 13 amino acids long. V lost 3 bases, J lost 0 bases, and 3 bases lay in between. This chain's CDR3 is CASSPHSNQPQHF. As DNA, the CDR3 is TGTGCCAGCTCACCTCATAGCAATCAGCCCCAGCATTTT.

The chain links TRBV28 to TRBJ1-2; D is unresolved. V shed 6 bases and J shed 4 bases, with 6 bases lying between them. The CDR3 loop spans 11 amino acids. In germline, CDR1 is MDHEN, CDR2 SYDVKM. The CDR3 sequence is CASSRGYGYTF. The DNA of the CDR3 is TGTGCCAGCAGCCGCGGCTATGGCTACACCTTC.

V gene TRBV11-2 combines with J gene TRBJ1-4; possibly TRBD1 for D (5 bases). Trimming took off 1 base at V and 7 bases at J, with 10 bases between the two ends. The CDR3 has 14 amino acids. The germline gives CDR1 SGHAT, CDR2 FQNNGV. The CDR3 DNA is TGTGCCAGCAGCTTAGGTACAGGTGGTGAAAAACTGTTTTTT. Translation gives CASSLGTGGEKLFF.

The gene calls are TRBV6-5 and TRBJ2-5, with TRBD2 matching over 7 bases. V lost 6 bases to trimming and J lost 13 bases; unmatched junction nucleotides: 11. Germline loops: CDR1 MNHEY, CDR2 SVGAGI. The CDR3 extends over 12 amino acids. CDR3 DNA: TGTGCCAGCAGGGGAGGGCCTTTAATCTGGTACTTC. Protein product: CASRGGPLIWYF.

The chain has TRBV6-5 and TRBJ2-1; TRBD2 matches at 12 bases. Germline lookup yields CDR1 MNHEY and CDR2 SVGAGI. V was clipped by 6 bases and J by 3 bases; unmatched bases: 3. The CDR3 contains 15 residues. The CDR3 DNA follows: TGTGCCAGCAGACCGGGACTAGCGGGCTACAATGAGCAGTTCTTC. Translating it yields CASRPGLAGYNEQFF.

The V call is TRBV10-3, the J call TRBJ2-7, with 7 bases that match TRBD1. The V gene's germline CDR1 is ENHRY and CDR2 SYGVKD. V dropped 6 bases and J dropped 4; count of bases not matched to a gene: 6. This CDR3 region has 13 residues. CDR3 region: CAISANRGYEQYF. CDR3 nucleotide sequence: TGTGCCATCAGCGCAAACAGGGGTTACGAGCAGTACTTC.

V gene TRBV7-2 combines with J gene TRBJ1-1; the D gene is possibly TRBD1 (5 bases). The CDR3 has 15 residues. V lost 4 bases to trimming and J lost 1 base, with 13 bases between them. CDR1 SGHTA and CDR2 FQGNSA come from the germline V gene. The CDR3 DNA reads TGTGCCAGCAGCTCCAGAGGAGGGACGAACACTGAAGCTTTCTTT. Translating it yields CASSSRGGTNTEAFF.

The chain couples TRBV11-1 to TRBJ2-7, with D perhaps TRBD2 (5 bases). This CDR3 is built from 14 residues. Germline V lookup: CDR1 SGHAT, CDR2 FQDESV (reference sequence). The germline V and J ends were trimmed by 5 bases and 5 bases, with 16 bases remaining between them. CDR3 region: CASSLRPNGDEQYF. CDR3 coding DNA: TGTGCCAGCAGCCTCCGGCCGAACGGGGACGAGCAGTACTTC.

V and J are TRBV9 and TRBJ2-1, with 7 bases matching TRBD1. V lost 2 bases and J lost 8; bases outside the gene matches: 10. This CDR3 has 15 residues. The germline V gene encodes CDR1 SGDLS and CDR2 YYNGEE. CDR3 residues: CASSVMGSTGDEQFF. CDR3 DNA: TGTGCCAGCAGCGTTATGGGCTCAACAGGGGATGAGCAGTTCTTC.

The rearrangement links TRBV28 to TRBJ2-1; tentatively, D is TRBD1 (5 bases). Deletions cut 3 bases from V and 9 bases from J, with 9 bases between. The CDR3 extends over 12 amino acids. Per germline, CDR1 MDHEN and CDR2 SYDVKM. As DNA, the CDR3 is TGTGCCAGCAGTTTGGACAACCCTGAGCAGTTCTTC. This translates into CASSLDNPEQFF.

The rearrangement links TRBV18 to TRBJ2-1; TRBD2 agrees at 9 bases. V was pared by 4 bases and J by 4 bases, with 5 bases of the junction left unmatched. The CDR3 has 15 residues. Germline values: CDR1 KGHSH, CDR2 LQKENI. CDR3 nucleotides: TGTGCCAGCTCACTGGGACTAGCTCTATACAATGAGCAGTTCTTC. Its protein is CASSLGLALYNEQFF. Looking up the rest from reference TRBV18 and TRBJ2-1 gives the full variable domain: NAGVMQNPRHLVRRRGQEARLRCSPMKGHSHVYWYRQLPEEGLKFMVYLQKENIIDESGMPKERFSAEFPKEGPSILRIQQVVRGDSAAYFCASSLGLALYNEQFFGPGTRLTVL.

CDR3: CASSPRTGMNTEAFF. The CDR3 region has the DNA TGTGCCAGCAGTCCTCGGACAGGAATGAACACTGAAGCTTTCTTT. V usage is TRBV28 and J usage is TRBJ1-1, with TRBD1 matching over 7 bases. V lost 5 bases and J lost 0; bases outside the gene matches: 6. CDR3 length equals 15 residues. The V gene's germline CDR1 is MDHEN and CDR2 SYDVKM.

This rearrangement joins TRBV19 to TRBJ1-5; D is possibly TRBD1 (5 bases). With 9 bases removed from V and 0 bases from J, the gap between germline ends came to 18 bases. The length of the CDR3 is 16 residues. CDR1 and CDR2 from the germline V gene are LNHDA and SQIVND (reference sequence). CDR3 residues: CASSDPRQYSNQPQHF. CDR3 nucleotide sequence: TGTGCCAGCAGCGATCCCAGACAGTATAGCAATCAGCCCCAGCATTTT.

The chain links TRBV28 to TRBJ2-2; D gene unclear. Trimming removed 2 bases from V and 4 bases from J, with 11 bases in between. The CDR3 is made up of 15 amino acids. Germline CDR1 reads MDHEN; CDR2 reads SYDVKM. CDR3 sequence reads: CASSLTGSGTGELFF. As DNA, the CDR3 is TGTGCCAGCAGTTTAACCGGGTCGGGCACCGGGGAGCTGTTTTTT.

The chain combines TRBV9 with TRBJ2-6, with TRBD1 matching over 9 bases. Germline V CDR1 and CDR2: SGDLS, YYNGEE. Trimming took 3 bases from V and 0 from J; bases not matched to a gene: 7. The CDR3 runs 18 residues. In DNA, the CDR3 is TGTGCCAGCAGCGCCAACAGGGGGCAGGCCTCTGGGGCCAACGTCCTGACTTTC. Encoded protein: CASSANRGQASGANVLTF. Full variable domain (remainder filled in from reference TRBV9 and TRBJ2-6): DSGVTQTPKHLITATGQRVTLRCSPRSGDLSVYWYQQSLDQGLQFLIQYYNGEERAKGNILERFSAQQFPDLHSELNLSSLELGDSALYFCASSANRGQASGANVLTFGAGSRLTVL.

This CDR3 is CASSFSGNSYNEQFF. CDR3 nucleotide sequence: TGCGCCAGCAGCTTTAGCGGGAACTCCTACAATGAGCAGTTCTTC. V usage is TRBV5-1 and J usage is TRBJ2-1, with 8 bases lining up with TRBD2. V was pared by 2 bases and J by 0 bases, with 1 base of the junction left unmatched. The CDR3 has 15 residues. The germline V gene has CDR1 SGHRS and CDR2 YFSETQ. Full variable domain (remainder filled in from reference TRBV5-1 and TRBJ2-1): KAGVTQTPRYLIKTRGQQVTLSCSPISGHRSVSWYQQTPGQGLQFLFEYFSETQRNKGNFPGRFSGRQFSNSRSEMNVSTLELGDSALYLCASSFSGNSYNEQFFGPGTRLTVL.

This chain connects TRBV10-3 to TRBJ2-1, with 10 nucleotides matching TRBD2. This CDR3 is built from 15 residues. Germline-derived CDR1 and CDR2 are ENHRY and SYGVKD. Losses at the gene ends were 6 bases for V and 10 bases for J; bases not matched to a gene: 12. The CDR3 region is CAIREGAGGPGEQFF. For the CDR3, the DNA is TGTGCCATCAGAGAGGGAGCGGGAGGGCCAGGAGAGCAGTTCTTC.

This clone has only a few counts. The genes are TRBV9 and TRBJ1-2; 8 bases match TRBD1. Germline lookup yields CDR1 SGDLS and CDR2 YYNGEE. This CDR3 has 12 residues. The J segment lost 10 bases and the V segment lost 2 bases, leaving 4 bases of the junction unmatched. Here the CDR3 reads CASSVGDRPYTF. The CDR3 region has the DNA TGTGCCAGCAGCGTGGGGGACAGGCCCTACACCTTC.

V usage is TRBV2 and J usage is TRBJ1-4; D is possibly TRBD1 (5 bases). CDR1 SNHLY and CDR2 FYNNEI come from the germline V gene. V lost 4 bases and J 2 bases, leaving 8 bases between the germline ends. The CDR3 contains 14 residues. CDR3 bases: TGTGCCAGCAGTGGGACATCTACTAATGAAAAACTGTTTTTT. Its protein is CASSGTSTNEKLFF. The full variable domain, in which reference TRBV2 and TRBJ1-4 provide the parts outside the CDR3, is EPEVTQTPSHQVTQMGQEVILRCVPISNHLYFYWYRQILGQKVEFLVSFYNNEISEKSEIFDDQFSVERPDGSNFTLKIRSTKLEDSAMYFCASSGTSTNEKLFFGSGTQLSVL.

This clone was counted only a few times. The CDR3: CASSQELAGGWPDTQYF. DNA of the CDR3: TGTGCCAGCTCCCAGGAACTAGCGGGAGGGTGGCCAGATACGCAGTATTTT. J is TRBJ2-3 and V is TRBV18, with 13 positions matching TRBD2. Per the germline V gene, CDR1 is KGHSH and CDR2 is LQKENI. V lost 6 bases to trimming and J lost 4 bases; unmatched junction nucleotides: 10. This CDR3 comprises 17 residues.

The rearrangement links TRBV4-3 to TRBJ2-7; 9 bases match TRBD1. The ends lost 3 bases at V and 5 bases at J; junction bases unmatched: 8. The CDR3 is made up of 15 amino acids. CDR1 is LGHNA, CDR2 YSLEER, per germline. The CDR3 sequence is CASSQRTGDLNEQYF. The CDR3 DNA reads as TGCGCCAGCAGCCAGAGGACAGGGGATCTCAACGAGCAGTACTTC.

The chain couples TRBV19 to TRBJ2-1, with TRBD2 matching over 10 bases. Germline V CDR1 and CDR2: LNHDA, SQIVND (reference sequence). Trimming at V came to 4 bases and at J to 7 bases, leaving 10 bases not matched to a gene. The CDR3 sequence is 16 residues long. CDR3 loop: CASSREREGIRNEQFF. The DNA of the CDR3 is TGTGCCAGTAGTAGGGAGCGGGAGGGAATTCGGAATGAGCAGTTCTTC.

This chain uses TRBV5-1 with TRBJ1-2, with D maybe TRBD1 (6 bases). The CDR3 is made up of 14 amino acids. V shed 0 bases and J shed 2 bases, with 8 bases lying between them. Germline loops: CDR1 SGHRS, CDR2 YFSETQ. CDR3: CASSLGQENYGYTF. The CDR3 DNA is TGCGCCAGCAGCTTGGGACAGGAGAACTATGGCTACACCTTC.

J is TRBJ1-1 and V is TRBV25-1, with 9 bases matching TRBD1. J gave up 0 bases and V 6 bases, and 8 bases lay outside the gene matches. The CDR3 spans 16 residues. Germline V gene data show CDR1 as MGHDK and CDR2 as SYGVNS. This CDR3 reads CASRDSRTGVNTEAFF. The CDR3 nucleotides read TGTGCCAGCAGGGACTCCCGGACAGGGGTGAACACTGAAGCTTTCTTT.

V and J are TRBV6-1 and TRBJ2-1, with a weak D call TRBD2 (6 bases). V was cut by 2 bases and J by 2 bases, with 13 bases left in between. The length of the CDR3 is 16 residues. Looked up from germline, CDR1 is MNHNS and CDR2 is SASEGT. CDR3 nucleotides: TGTGCCAGCAGTGAATTTGTTAGCGGAACCTACAATGAGCAGTTCTTC. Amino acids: CASSEFVSGTYNEQFF.

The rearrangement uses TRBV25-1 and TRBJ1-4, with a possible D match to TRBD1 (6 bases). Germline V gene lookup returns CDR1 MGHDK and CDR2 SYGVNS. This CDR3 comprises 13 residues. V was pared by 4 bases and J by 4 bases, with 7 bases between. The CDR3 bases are TGTGCCAGCAGTGGGACAGTTAATGAAAAACTGTTTTTT. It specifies CASSGTVNEKLFF. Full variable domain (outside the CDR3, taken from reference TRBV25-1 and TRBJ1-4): EADIYQTPRYLVIGTGKKITLECSQTMGHDKMYWYQQDPGMELHLIHYSYGVNSTEKGDLSSESTVSRIRTEHFPLTLESARPSHTSQYLCASSGTVNEKLFFGSGTQLSVL.

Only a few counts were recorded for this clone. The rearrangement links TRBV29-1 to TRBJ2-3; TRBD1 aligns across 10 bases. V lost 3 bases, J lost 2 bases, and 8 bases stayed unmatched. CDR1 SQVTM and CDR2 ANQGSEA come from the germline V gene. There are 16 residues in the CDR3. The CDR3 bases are TGCAGCGTTGATATGGTGGGACAGGGGTACACAGATACGCAGTATTTT. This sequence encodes CSVDMVGQGYTDTQYF.